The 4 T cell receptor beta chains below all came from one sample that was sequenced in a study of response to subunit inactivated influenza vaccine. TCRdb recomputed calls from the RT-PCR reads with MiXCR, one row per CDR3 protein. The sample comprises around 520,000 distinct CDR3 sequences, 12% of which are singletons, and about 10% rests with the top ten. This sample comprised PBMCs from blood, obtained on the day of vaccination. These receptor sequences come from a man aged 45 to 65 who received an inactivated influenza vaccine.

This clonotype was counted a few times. The CDR3 loop is CATSRDRGLKTQYF. In nucleotides, the CDR3 is TGTGCCACCAGCAGGGACAGGGGGCTGAAGACCCAGTACTTC. This rearrangement joins TRBV15 to TRBJ2-5; 11 bases align to TRBD1. Germline V gives CDR1 LNHNV, CDR2 YYDKDF (reference sequence). The CDR3 has 14 amino acids. V was pared by 3 bases and J by 6 bases, with 3 bases of the junction left unmatched. Using reference TRBV15 and TRBJ2-5 for the parts outside the CDR3, the full variable domain is DAMVIQNPRYQVTQFGKPVTLSCSQTLNHNVMYWYQQKSSQAPKLLFHYYDKDFNNEADTPDNFQSRRPNTSFCFLDIRSPGLGDTAMYLCATSRDRGLKTQYFGPGTRLLVL.

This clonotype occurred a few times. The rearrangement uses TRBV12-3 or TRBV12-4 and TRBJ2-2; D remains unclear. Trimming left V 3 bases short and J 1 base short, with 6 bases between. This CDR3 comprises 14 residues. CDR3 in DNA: TGTGCCAGCAGTTTCGGAAAGAACACCGGGGAGCTGTTTTTT. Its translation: CASSFGKNTGELFF.

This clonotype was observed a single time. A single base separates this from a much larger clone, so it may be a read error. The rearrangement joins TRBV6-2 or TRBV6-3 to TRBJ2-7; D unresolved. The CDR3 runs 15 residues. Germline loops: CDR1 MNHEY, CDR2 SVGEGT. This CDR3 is CVSSYSDRYSYEQYF. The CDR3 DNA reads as TGTGTCAGCAGTTACTCTGACCGATACTCCTACGAGCAGTACTTC.

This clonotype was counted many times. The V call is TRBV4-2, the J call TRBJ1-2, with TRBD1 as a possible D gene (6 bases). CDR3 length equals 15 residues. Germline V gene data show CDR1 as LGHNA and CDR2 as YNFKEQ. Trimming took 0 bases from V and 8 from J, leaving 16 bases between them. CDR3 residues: CASSQDITGLWGYTF. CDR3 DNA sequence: TGTGCCAGCAGCCAAGATATAACAGGGCTATGGGGCTACACCTTC.